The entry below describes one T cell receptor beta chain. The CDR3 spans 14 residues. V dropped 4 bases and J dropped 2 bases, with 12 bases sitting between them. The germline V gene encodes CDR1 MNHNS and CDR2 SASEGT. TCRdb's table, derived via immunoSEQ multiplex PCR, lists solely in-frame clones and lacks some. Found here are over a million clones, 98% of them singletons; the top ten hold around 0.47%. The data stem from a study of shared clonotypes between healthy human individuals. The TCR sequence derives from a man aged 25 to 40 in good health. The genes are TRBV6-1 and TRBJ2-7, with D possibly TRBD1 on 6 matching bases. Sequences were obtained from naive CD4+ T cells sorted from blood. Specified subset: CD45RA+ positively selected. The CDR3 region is CASSAADRAYEQYF. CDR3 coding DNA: TGTGCCAGCAGTGCCGCGGACAGAGCCTACGAGCAGTACTTC.